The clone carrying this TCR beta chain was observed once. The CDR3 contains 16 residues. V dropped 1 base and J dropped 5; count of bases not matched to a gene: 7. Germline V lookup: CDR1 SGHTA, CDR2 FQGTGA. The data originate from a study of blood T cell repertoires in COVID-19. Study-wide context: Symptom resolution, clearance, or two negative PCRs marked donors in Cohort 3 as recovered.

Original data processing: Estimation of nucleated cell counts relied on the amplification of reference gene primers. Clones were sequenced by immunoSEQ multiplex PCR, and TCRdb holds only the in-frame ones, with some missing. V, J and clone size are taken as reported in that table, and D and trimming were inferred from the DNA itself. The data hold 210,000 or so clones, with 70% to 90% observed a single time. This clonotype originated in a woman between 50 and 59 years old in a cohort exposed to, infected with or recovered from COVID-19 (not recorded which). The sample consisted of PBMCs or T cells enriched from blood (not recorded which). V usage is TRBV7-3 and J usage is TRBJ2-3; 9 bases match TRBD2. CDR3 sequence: CASSLSGGGAGDTQYF. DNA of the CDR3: TGTGCCAGCAGCTTAAGCGGCGGGGGGGCCGGAGATACGCAGTATTTT.